This T cell receptor (beta chain) was captured in a study of CD8 T cells in ankylosing spondylitis. Regarding this clonotype: Its cognate antigen is unknown.

The V and J ends lost 4 bases and 2 bases, in that order; junction bases with no gene match: 9. Looked up from germline, CDR1 is MGHRA and CDR2 is YSYEKL. The CDR3 is made up of 16 amino acids. MiXCR was run by TCRdb on the 5' RACE reads, yielding one entry per CDR3 protein. The sample has 75,000 to 95,000 distinct CDR3 sequences, about 8.3% seen once. The study's findings and limits: It appeared that ankylosing spondylitis blood was characterized by a TCR beta motif of roughly 8 highly homologous variants. A number of the motif variants had already been described in reactive arthritis synovial fluid and blood.

This receptor was obtained from a male donor with ankylosing spondylitis. The sequencing input was blood, either unsorted or a sorted T cell fraction (not recorded which). This sequence joins TRBV4-1 and TRBJ2-5; 8 bases match TRBD1. For the CDR3, the DNA is TGCGCCAGCAGCCCGACAGGGGATGAGGTACAAGAGACCCAGTACTTC. This encodes CASSPTGDEVQETQYF.